The 13 T cell receptor beta chains below were found in one sample sequenced in a study of PD-L1 blockade in urothelial cancer. Profiled with immunoSEQ multiplex PCR; TCRdb holds only in-frame clones, not every one. The data show about 24,000 clones, around 88% seen once. Specimen: PBMCs, collected around atezolizumab (anti-PD-L1) treatment. Receptors originate from a man aged 50 to 60 with urothelial cancer.

The chain carries TRBV12-5 and TRBJ2-7, with D perhaps matching TRBD1 (6 bases). Trimming removed 4 bases at V and 2 bases at J, with 9 bases between. The CDR3 runs to 13 residues. The germline V gene encodes CDR1 LGHNT and CDR2 FRNRAP. CDR3 sequence (DNA): TGTGCTAGTGGTTCGGACAGAGCCTACGAGCAGTACTTC. Its protein product is CASGSDRAYEQYF.

The chain carries TRBV5-4 and TRBJ2-7; TRBD2 matches 7 bases. V lost 0 bases to trimming and J lost 1 base; unmatched junction nucleotides: 4. CDR3 length: 15 amino acids. CDR1 is SGHNT, CDR2 YYREEE, per germline (reference sequence). The DNA for the CDR3 is TGTGCCAGCAGCTTGGATGGGGGGGGGTCCTACGAGCAGTACTTC. Protein sequence: CASSLDGGGSYEQYF. The variable domain in full, with the rest retrieved from reference TRBV5-4 and TRBJ2-7, is ETGVTQSPTHLIKTRGQQVTLRCSSQSGHNTVSWYQQALGQGPQFIFQYYREEENGRGNFPPRFSGLQFPNYSSELNVNALELDDSALYLCASSLDGGGSYEQYFGPGTRLTVT.

The chain carries TRBV16 and TRBJ2-7, with D perhaps matching TRBD2 (5 bases). The V end was cut by 4 bases, the J end by 7 bases, with 11 bases between. Germline V gene data show CDR1 as KGHSY and CDR2 as FQNENV. The CDR3 runs to 12 residues. CDR3 protein: CASSLSRAEQYF. The CDR3 DNA reads TGTGCCAGCAGCCTTTCGCGGGCTGAGCAGTACTTC.

The rearrangement uses TRBV5-4 and TRBJ1-4; D is undetermined. Germline CDR1 SGHNT, CDR2 YYREEE (reference sequence). The CDR3 covers 15 residues. V was clipped by 4 bases and J by 3 bases, with 13 bases between them. The CDR3 nucleotides read TGTGCCAGCAGCCCGCGAGACGGGTCTAATGAAAAACTGTTTTTT. As protein: CASSPRDGSNEKLFF.

This clone showed up just once. The CDR3 protein is CASSLRAGYETQYF. In DNA, the CDR3 is TGTGCCAGCAGCTTAAGGGCAGGGTACGAGACCCAGTACTTC. The chain joins TRBV7-3 to TRBJ2-5, with a tentative D call TRBD1 (5 bases). The germline V gene encodes CDR1 SGHTA and CDR2 FQGTGA. CDR3 length equals 14 residues. With 1 base removed from V and 5 bases from J, the gap between germline ends came to 11 bases.

This chain uses TRBV18 with TRBJ2-2; perhaps TRBD1 as D (6 bases). The CDR3 totals 15 residues. Looked up from germline, CDR1 is KGHSH and CDR2 is LQKENI. V lost 2 bases to trimming and J lost 4 bases, with 11 bases between them. The CDR3 DNA reads TGTGCCAGCTCACCAACCGGACAGCCCACCGGGGAGCTGTTTTTT. Its translation is CASSPTGQPTGELFF.

This chain connects TRBV6-5 to TRBJ2-3; TRBD2 matches 9 bases. Germline CDR1 is MNHEY and CDR2 is SVGAGI. J gave up 5 bases and V 0 bases, and 6 bases lay outside the gene matches. The CDR3 spans 16 residues. The chain's CDR3 is CASSYSGGGALDTQYF. CDR3 bases: TGTGCCAGCAGTTACTCGGGCGGGGGGGCCCTAGATACGCAGTATTTT.

This sequence joins TRBV7-9 and TRBJ1-2; TRBD1 aligns across 9 bases. The CDR3 is 13 amino acids. V shed 10 bases, J shed 4 bases, and the junction held 7 bases outside the gene matches. Germline values: CDR1 SEHNR, CDR2 FQNEAQ (reference sequence). CDR3 sequence reads: CATPGTGSYGYTF. For the CDR3, the DNA is TGTGCCACCCCCGGGACAGGGTCCTATGGCTACACCTTC. Full variable domain (rest looked up from reference TRBV7-9 and TRBJ1-2): DTGVSQNPRHKITKRGQNVTFRCDPISEHNRLYWYRQTLGQGPEFLTYFQNEAQLEKSRLLSDRFSAERPKGSFSTLEIQRTEQGDSAMYLCATPGTGSYGYTFGSGTRLTVV.

This clone was seen more than once but under ten times. This chain uses TRBV29-1 with TRBJ2-5; 7 bases fit TRBD2. Per germline, CDR1 SQVTM and CDR2 ANQGSEA. V was pared by 7 bases and J by 2 bases, with 13 bases of the junction left unmatched. The CDR3 spans 15 residues. The CDR3 protein is CSARAGPGPQETQYF. The CDR3 DNA reads as TGCAGCGCCCGAGCGGGGCCGGGTCCGCAAGAGACCCAGTACTTC.

The chain joins TRBV19 to TRBJ2-7; TRBD1 matches 7 bases. This CDR3 comprises 14 residues. The ends lost 5 bases at V and 5 bases at J; junction bases unmatched: 9. In germline, CDR1 is LNHDA, CDR2 SQIVND (reference sequence). For the CDR3, the DNA is TGTGCCAGTAGTTCGCGACAGGGCGGCGACGAGCAGTACTTC. Protein product: CASSSRQGGDEQYF.

The gene calls are TRBV5-1 and TRBJ2-4; TRBD2 aligns across 9 bases. Germline V gene lookup returns CDR1 SGHRS and CDR2 YFSETQ. V lost 2 bases, J lost 3 bases, and 6 bases stayed unmatched. The CDR3 is 16 residues long. In DNA form, the CDR3 reads TGCGCCAGCAGCTTCTTAGCGGGAGCGGACAAAAACATTCAGTACTTC. Its protein is CASSFLAGADKNIQYF.

V gene TRBV10-3 combines with J gene TRBJ2-6; TRBD1 matches 7 bases. V lost 8 bases and J lost 0; bases outside the gene matches: 16. Germline CDR1 ENHRY, CDR2 SYGVKD. CDR3 length equals 19 residues. The CDR3 DNA is TGTGCCATCCTACCATTCGTTGACAGGGCCCCCTCTGGGGCCAACGTCCTGACTTTC. Translating gives CAILPFVDRAPSGANVLTF.

The chain links TRBV10-3 to TRBJ2-2; 7 nucleotides match TRBD2. V gave up 8 bases and J gave up 4 bases; unmatched junction bases: 7. CDR1 and CDR2 (germline): ENHRY, SYGVKD. CDR3 length: 14 residues. The CDR3 here is CAIHGEGRTGELFF. In DNA, the CDR3 is TGTGCCATCCACGGGGAGGGGCGCACCGGGGAGCTGTTTTTT.